A selection of T cell receptor beta chains follows, all from one sample in a study of cytomegalovirus exposure and HLA in healthy donors. The method was immunoSEQ multiplex PCR; TCRdb's version includes in-frame clones alone and lacks a portion of them. The table has 200,000 to 250,000 clones, 65% to 90% seen once. What was sequenced was PBMCs. The receptors stem from a girl aged 10-17 years in good health and CMV-seronegative. Each CDR3 is given with its conserved first and last residue. D genes are given only for firm matches. Where a row states a size, it is once, few, many or the class of an expanded clone; other rows omit it.

TRBD1 TRBJ1-2 NA TRBV5-1 TGCGCCAGCAGCCCACAGGGGCCCTACTATGGCTACACCTTC CASSPQGPYYGYTF
TRBD2 TRBJ2-7 NA TRBV4-1 TGCGCCAGCAGCCAAGTAGCTAGCGGGGTCGACGAGCAGTACTTC CASSQVASGVDEQYF
TRBD2 TRBJ2-3 NA TRBV28 TGTGCCAGCAGTTTTCCCTCTGCCAAACATCGGGGGGGCAGGACAGATACGCAGTATTTT CASSFPSAKHRGGRTDTQYF
TRBD1 TRBJ1-1 NA TRBV19 TGTGCCAGTAGTGCGACAGGGGACAGTACGTCTGCTTTCTTT CASSATGDSTSAFF
TRBD2 TRBJ2-6 once TRBV18 TGTGCCAGCTCACCACGTCCCCCAGCGGGGGGCACCAGCTCTGGGGCCAACGTCCTGACTTTC CASSPRPPAGGTSSGANVLTF
TRBD2 TRBJ2-1 few TRBV5-6 TGTGCCAGCAGCTTGATGACTAGCGGGAGTTATGAGCAGTTCTTC CASSLMTSGSYEQFF
NA TRBJ1-2 NA TRBV28 TGTGCCAGCAGCAAACAGGATTACTATGGCTACACCTTC CASSKQDYYGYTF
TRBD2 TRBJ2-4 NA TRBV28 TGTGCGAGTCGGAGGAGCGGGAGCGGGGACATTCAGTACTTC CASRRSGSGDIQYF
NA TRBJ1-2 NA TRBV11-2 TGTGCCAGCAGCTTAGTGGGGGAGGAAGGCTATGGCTACACCTTC CASSLVGEEGYGYTF
NA TRBJ1-5 NA TRBV30 TGTGCCTGGACTTCCGGGCCTTCGGGGGGTAGCAATCAGCCCCAGCATTTT CAWTSGPSGGSNQPQHF
NA TRBJ1-2 NA TRBV21-1 TGTGCCAGCAGCTCCCGGACAGCAAACTATGGCTACACCTTC CASSSRTANYGYTF
NA TRBJ2-7 NA TRBV7-9 TGTGCCAGCAGCCCCAGGTTAGGGGACACTTCCTACGAGCAGTACTTC CASSPRLGDTSYEQYF
NA TRBJ1-2 NA TRBV27 TGTGCCAGCAGTCCCAAGCACGTTTCACTGGCAGGGTTTTATGGCTACACCTTC CASSPKHVSLAGFYGYTF
NA TRBJ2-7 NA TRBV7-9 TGTGCCAGCAGCCTACACCGGGGGTACAGCGACGAGCAGTACTTC CASSLHRGYSDEQYF
TRBD1 TRBJ1-2 NA TRBV9 TGTGCCAGCAGCGTAGCTTTTGTTCCAGGGGGATTAGAAGGCTACACCTTC CASSVAFVPGGLEGYTF
NA TRBJ1-1 NA TRBV18 TGTGCCAGCTCACCACCGCAGGCTGTGAACACTGAAGCTTTCTTT CASSPPQAVNTEAFF
TRBD1 TRBJ2-5 NA TRBV16 TGTGCCAGCAGCCAATTGGGACAGGGGATTGAGACCCAGTACTTC CASSQLGQGIETQYF
TRBD1 TRBJ1-6 NA TRBV28 TGTGCCAGCAGTTCCTACAACAGGGGGCTGGACTCACCCCTCCACTTT CASSSYNRGLDSPLHF
NA TRBJ1-4 NA TRBV28 TGTGCCGGACCGGGGGTTCAGGAAAAACTGTTTTTT CAGPGVQEKLFF
NA TRBJ1-2 NA TRBV28 TGTGCCAGCAGTTTTCCAGGGCTGGGGAACTATGGCTACACCTTC CASSFPGLGNYGYTF
NA TRBJ2-2 NA TRBV5-1 TGCGCCAGCAGCTCCTTTCCGTTAACCGGGGAGCTGTTTTTT CASSSFPLTGELFF
TRBD2 TRBJ2-2 few TRBV29-1 TGCAGCGTTGACGGGAGGTTTGGCACCGGGGAGCTGTTTTTT CSVDGRFGTGELFF
NA TRBJ2-3 NA TRBV11-2 TGTGCCAGCAGCTTAGATCGTGGGGAAGGGGGTCGTAGCACAGATACGCAGTATTTT CASSLDRGEGGRSTDTQYF
TRBD1 TRBJ2-6 NA TRBV18 TGTGCCAGCTCACAGGAGACAGGGACCTTCTCTGGGGCCAACGTCCTGACTTTC CASSQETGTFSGANVLTF
TRBD1 TRBJ1-1 few TRBV6-1 TGTGCCAGTGCACCAGACAGGGGAACTGAAGCTTTCTTT CASAPDRGTEAFF
NA TRBJ1-2 few TRBV15 TGTGCCACCAGCAGACTGGCAGGATATGGCTACACCTTC CATSRLAGYGYTF
TRBD1 TRBJ1-1 few TRBV4-2 TGTGCCAGCAGCCCTGACAGGGGTGAAGCTTTCTTT CASSPDRGEAFF
TRBD1 TRBJ1-5 NA TRBV10-3 TGTGCCATCAGTGAGGGGACAGGGGGTCGAATTCAGCCCCAGCATTTT CAISEGTGGRIQPQHF
NA TRBJ1-5 NA TRBV5-6 TGTGCCAGCAGCTTTCGGGCACAGGGTTGGGACAATCAGCCCCAGCATTTT CASSFRAQGWDNQPQHF
TRBD1 TRBJ2-7 NA TRBV28 TGTGCCAGCAGCCCTCAGGGGGCCCTTACAGAGCAGTACTTC CASSPQGALTEQYF
NA TRBJ2-6 NA TRBV27 TGTGCCAGCAGTCGAGGATTGGGGGGAACTGGGGCCAACGTCCTGACTTTC CASSRGLGGTGANVLTF
TRBD1 TRBJ1-2 once TRBV6-6 TGTGCCAGCAACCCGGACAGGGACTATGGCTACACCTTC CASNPDRDYGYTF
TRBD1 TRBJ2-1 once TRBV29-1 TGCAGCGGGGGACAGGGACTATCCTACAATGAGCAGTTCTTC CSGGQGLSYNEQFF
NA TRBJ1-2 NA TRBV29-1 TGCAGCGTTTGGACACCCAACTATGGCTACACCTTC CSVWTPNYGYTF